This T cell receptor beta chain was identified in a study of blood T cells in healthy people across ages. Through a sample-barcoded 5' primer and a J-beta primer mix, a second PCR was run for roughly 7 to 12 cycles. In TCRdb, the 5' RACE reads were re-called with MiXCR into one record per CDR3 protein. Of 630,000 or so distinct CDR3 sequences detected, 25% to 35% appear once; the ten largest clones hold approximately 15%. The CDR3 is made up of 15 amino acids. About this clonotype: The junction shows a germline mismatch at one end, possibly a read error.

The TCR was taken from a woman older than 75 in good health. The sample comprised blood. The chain recombines TRBV12-3 or TRBV12-4 with TRBJ2-3; possible D gene TRBD2, 5 bases. Here the CDR3 reads CASSFISVSADTEYF. Here the CDR3 DNA reads TGTGCCAGCAGTTTTATTAGCGTGAGCGCAGATACGGAGTATTTT.